This TCR beta chain originates from a study of T cell responses to AZD1222 COVID-19 vaccine (dated by TCRdb to the early 2020s). The study in broad terms: TCR sequencing covered approximately 230 trial participants: 207 given two doses of AZD1222 and approximately 26 given two doses of MenACWY control vaccine. Trial participants were enrolled into age subgroups of 18-55, 56-69 and 70-plus years, which contained about 150, 28 and 57 TCR-sequenced participants, respectively.

The CDR3 regions of human TCRbeta chains were subjected to immunosequencing. The paper's data handling went like this. TCRs in the repertoires were matched against a reference library of SARS-CoV-2-specific TCRs that had been generated with the MIRA antigen-specificity platform. Breadth meant the fraction of unique TCRs that were SARS-CoV-2-associated, whereas depth meant the fraction of total T cells that were SARS-CoV-2-associated. Each spike-specific TCR was assigned to its reactive spike region and to a CD4 or CD8 class using the MIRA data. Log10-transformed breadth and depth values were compared by one-way ANOVA with Sidak's multiple comparisons tests. TCRdb's version of the immuneACCESS table is confined to in-frame rearrangements and falls short of the full clone set. An unresolved V gene accounts for under half of the shortfall where checked; the remainder is of unknown origin. D and trimming were read from the DNA, whereas the V and J calls and clone size are those reported in that table. The sample yields roughly 150,000 clones; roughly nine tenths were counted once. Of the sample, 1.5% to 2% falls within the top ten clones.

Based on the germline V gene (reference sequence), the CDR1 and CDR2 sequences are GTSNPN and SVGIG. From V the trimming removes 2 bases and from J it removes 5 bases, while the gene matches leave 8 bases of the junction unaccounted for. The CDR3 numbers 15 residues from cysteine through phenylalanine. This entry keeps only the CDR3 DNA: 45 bases, framed from base 1. On this clone: This clone's antigen is unknown. There are no base qualities to consult, and no much larger clone falls within one base.

The time point label corresponds to: about 28 days (+/-7) after the second vaccine dose. AZD1222 recipients whose second dose came at about 4 weeks and those whose second dose came at about 12 weeks were combined into one group, since spike-specific TCR depth and breadth did not differ between the two schedules. Samples from vaccinated people were obtained from the UK trials COV001 and COV002, which included a single-blind randomized controlled phase 2/3 trial of AZD1222 (ChAdOx1 nCoV-19) in healthy adults. For TCRbeta chain sequencing, PBMC samples were collected from trial participants at day 0 and at day 28 after the second dose. Results and caveats for the whole study, not just this receptor: Because no samples from the day 14 peak response were available, repertoires could be characterized only after the peak T cell response. Conclusions about previously exposed vaccinees are limited, since just 5 to 7 AZD1222 recipients were seropositive for SARS-CoV-2 at baseline. Epitopes outside the regions mutated in the B.1.351 and B.1.1.7 variants were reportedly recognized by nearly half of the unique spike-specific TCRs. After two AZD1222 doses, both the breadth and the depth of spike-specific TCRs were significantly higher than at day 0 and than in MenACWY recipients. Participants were mostly white British and included more females than males, and it was suggested by the authors that clonal diversity may have been underestimated. The 56-69-year group was small, and its depth increase did not reach significance, likely because of low power. The vaccine-associated CD4 TCRs covered the entire spike protein, and the dominant responses fell in regions 160-218 and 743-854.

The chain is encoded by TRBV30 joined to TRBJ1-4, with TRBD1 identical over 7 junction bases. The clonotype originates from an adult who received the AZD1222 COVID-19 vaccine. The sequencing here drew on peripheral blood, taken 28 days after the second AZD1222 dose. The CDR3: CAWSSPDRKNEKLFF. Read as DNA, the sequence is TGTGCCTGGAGTTCCCCGGACAGGAAAAATGAAAAACTGTTTTTT.